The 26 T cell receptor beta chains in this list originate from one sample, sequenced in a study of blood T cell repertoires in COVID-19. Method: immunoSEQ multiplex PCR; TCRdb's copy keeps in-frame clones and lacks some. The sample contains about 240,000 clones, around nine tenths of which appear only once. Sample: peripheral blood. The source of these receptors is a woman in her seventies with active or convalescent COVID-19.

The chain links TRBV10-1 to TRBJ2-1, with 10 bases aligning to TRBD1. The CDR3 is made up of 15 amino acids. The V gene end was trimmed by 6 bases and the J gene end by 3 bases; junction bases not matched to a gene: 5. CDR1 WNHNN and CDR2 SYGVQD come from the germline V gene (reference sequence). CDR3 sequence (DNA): TGCGCCAGCAGCGACGGGACAGGGGACTACAATGAGCAGTTCTTC. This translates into CASSDGTGDYNEQFF.

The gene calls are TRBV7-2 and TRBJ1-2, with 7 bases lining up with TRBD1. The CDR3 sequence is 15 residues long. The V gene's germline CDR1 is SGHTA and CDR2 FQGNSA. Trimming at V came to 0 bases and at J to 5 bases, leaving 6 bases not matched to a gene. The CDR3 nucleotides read TGTGCCAGCAGCTTAGCGCAACAGGGGCCTTATGGCTACACCTTC. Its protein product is CASSLAQQGPYGYTF.

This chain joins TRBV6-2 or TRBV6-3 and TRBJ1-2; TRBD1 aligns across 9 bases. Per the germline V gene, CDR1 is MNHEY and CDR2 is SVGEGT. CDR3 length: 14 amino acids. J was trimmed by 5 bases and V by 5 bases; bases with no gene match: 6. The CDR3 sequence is CASSDPGQGYGYTF. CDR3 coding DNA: TGTGCCAGCAGTGACCCGGGACAGGGATATGGCTACACCTTC.

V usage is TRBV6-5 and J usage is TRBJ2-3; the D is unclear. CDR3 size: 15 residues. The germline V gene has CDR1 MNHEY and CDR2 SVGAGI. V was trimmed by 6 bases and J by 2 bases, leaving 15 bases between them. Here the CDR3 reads CASSLNGANTDTQYF. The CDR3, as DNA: TGTGCCAGCAGCCTAAACGGTGCCAACACAGATACGCAGTATTTT.

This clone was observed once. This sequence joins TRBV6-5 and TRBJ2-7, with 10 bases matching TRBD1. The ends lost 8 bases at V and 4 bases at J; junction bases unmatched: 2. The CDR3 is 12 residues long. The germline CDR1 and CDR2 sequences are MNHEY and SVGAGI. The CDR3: CASSDRGYEQYF. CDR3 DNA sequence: TGTGCCAGCTCGGACAGGGGGTACGAGCAGTACTTC.

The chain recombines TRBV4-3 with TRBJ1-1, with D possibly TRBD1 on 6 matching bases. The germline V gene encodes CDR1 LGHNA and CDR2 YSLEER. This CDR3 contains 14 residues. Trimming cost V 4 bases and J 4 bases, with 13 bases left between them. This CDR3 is CASSLQRGSTEAFF. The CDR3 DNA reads TGCGCCAGCAGCCTCCAAAGGGGGAGCACTGAAGCTTTCTTT.

CDR3 bases: TGTGCCAGCTCACCAATAAAAGGGGGCTCTGAAAAACTGTTTTTT. This encodes CASSPIKGGSEKLFF. The chain combines TRBV18 with TRBJ1-4; 7 bases map to TRBD1. The CDR3 consists of 15 residues. Germline V gene lookup returns CDR1 KGHSH and CDR2 LQKENI. Trimming cost V 2 bases and J 7 bases; bases outside gene matches: 7.

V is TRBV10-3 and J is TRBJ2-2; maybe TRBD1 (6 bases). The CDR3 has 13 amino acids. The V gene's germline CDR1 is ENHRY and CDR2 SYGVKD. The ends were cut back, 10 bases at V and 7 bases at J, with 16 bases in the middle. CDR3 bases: TGTGCCAGCCGACAGGTCCAGAACGGGGAGCTGTTTTTT. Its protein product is CASRQVQNGELFF.

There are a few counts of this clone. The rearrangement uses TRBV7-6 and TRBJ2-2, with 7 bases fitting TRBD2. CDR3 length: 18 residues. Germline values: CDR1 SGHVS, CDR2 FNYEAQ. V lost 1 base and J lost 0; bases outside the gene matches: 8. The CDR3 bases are TGTGCCAGCAGCTTAGTATGGTTCGGGGGGTCGAACACCGGGGAGCTGTTTTTT. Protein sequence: CASSLVWFGGSNTGELFF.

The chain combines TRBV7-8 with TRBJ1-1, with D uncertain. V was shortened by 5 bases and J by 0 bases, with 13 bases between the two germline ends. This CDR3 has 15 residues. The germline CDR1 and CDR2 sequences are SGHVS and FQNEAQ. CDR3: CASSALGSMNTEAFF. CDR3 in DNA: TGTGCCAGCAGCGCCCTGGGCTCCATGAACACTGAAGCTTTCTTT.

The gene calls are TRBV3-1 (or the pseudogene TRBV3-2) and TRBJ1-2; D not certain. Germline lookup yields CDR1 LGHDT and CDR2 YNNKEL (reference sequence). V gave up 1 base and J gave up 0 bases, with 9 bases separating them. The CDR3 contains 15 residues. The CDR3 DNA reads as TGTGCCAGCAGCCAAGGGTCAGCGGCTAACTATGGCTACACCTTC. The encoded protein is CASSQGSAANYGYTF.

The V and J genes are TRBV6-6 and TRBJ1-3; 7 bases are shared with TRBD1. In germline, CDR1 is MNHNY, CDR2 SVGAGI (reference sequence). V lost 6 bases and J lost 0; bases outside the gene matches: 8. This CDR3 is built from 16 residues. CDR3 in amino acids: CASRGGGGISGNTIYF. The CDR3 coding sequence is TGTGCCAGCAGGGGTGGAGGGGGCATCTCTGGAAACACCATATATTTT.

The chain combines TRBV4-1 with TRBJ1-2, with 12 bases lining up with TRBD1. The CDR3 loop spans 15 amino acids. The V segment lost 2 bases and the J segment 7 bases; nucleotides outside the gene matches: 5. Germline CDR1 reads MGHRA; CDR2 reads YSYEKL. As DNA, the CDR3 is TGCGCCAGCAGCCAATTGGGACAGGGGGCGCCTGGCTACACCTTC. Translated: CASSQLGQGAPGYTF.

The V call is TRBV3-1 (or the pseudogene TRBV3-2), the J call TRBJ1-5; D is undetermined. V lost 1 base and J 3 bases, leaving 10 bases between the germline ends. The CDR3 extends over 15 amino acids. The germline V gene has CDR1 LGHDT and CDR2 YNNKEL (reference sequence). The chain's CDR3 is CASSQVPQYNQPQHF. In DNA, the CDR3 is TGTGCCAGCAGCCAAGTCCCACAGTACAATCAGCCCCAGCATTTT.

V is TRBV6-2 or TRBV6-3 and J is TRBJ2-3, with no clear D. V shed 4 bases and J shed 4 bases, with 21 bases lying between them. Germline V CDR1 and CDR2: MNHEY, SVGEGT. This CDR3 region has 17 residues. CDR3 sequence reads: CASSWMRLTVGADTQYF. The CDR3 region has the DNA TGTGCCAGCAGTTGGATGAGACTGACTGTAGGAGCAGATACGCAGTATTTT.

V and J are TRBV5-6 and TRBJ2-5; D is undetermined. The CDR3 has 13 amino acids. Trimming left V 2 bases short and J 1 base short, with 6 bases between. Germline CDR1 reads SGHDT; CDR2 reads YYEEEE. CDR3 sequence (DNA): TGTGCCAGCAGCTTCACAGCCCAAGAGACCCAGTACTTC. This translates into CASSFTAQETQYF.

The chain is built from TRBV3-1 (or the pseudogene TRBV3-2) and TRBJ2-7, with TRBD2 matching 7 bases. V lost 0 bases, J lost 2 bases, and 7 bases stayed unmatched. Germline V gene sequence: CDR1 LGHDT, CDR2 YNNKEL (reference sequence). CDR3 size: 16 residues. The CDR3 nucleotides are TGTGCCAGCAGCCAAGAGGACCAGCGGGGTACCTACGAGCAGTACTTC. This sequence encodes CASSQEDQRGTYEQYF.

The CDR3 loop reads CASSQQPGGQETQYF. The CDR3 DNA sequence: TGTGCCAGCAGCCAACAACCCGGAGGACAAGAGACCCAGTACTTC. The rearrangement links TRBV9 to TRBJ2-5; D may be TRBD2 (5 bases). V was cut by 4 bases and J by 2 bases, with 15 bases left in between. The germline CDR1 and CDR2 sequences are SGDLS and YYNGEE. The CDR3 consists of 15 residues.

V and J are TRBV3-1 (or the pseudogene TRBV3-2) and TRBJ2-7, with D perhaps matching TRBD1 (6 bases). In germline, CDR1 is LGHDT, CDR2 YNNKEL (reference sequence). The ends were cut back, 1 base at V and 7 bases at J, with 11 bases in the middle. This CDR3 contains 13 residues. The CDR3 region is CASSQGQVWEQYF. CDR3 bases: TGTGCCAGCAGCCAAGGACAGGTGTGGGAGCAGTACTTC.

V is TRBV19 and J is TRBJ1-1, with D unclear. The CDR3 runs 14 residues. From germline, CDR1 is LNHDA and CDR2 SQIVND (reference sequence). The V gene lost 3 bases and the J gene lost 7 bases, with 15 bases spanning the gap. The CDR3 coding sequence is TGTGCCAGTAGTATTCTAAAGGTCGGAGGTGAAGCTTTCTTT. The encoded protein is CASSILKVGGEAFF.

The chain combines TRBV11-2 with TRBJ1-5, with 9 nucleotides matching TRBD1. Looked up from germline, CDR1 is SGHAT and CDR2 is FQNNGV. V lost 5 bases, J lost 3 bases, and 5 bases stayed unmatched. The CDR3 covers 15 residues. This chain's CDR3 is CASSPGTGYNQPQHF. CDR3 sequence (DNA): TGTGCCAGCAGCCCCGGGACAGGGTACAATCAGCCCCAGCATTTT.

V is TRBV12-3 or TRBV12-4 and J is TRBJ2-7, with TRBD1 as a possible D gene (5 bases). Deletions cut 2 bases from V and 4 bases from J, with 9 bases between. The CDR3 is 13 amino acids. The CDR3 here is CASSLFQGYEQYF. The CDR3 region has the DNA TGTGCCAGCAGTTTATTCCAGGGTTACGAGCAGTACTTC.

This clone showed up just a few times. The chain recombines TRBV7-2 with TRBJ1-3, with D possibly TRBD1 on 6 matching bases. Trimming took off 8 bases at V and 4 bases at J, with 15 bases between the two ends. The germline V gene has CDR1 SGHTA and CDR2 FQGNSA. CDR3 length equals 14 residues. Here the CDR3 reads CASGTGNSGNTIYF. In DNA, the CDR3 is TGTGCCAGCGGAACAGGGAATTCAGGAAACACCATATATTTT. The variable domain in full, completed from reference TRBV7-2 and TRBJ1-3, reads GAGVSQSPSNKVTEKGKDVELRCDPISGHTALYWYRQSLGQGLEFLIYFQGNSAPDKSGLPSDRFSAERTGGSVSTLTIQRTQQEDSAVYLCASGTGNSGNTIYFGEGSWLTVV.

The CDR3 here is CASSLKAGEANVLTF. The CDR3 coding sequence is TGTGCCAGCAGCTTAAAAGCGGGCGAGGCCAACGTCCTGACTTTC. This chain joins TRBV7-2 and TRBJ2-6; TRBD2 is a possible D gene (6 bases). This CDR3 comprises 15 residues. Trimming removed 2 bases at V and 6 bases at J, with 11 bases between. In germline, CDR1 is SGHTA, CDR2 FQGNSA. Based on the CDR3 plus reference TRBV7-2 and TRBJ2-6, the full variable domain is GAGVSQSPSNKVTEKGKDVELRCDPISGHTALYWYRQSLGQGLEFLIYFQGNSAPDKSGLPSDRFSAERTGGSVSTLTIQRTQQEDSAVYLCASSLKAGEANVLTFGAGSRLTVL.

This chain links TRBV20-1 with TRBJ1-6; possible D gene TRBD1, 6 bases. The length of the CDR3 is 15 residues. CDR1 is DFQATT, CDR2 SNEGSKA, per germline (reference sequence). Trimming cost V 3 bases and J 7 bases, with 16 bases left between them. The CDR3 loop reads CSASTGGTRNSPLHF. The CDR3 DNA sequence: TGCAGTGCTAGTACGGGGGGCACGAGGAATTCACCCCTCCACTTT.

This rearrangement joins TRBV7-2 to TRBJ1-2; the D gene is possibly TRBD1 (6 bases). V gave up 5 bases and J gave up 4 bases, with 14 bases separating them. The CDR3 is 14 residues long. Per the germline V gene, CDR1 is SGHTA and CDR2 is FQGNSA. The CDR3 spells CASSRGGQSYGYTF. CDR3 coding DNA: TGTGCCAGCAGCCGGGGGGGGCAGAGCTATGGCTACACCTTC. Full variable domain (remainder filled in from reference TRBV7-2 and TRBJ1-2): GAGVSQSPSNKVTEKGKDVELRCDPISGHTALYWYRQSLGQGLEFLIYFQGNSAPDKSGLPSDRFSAERTGGSVSTLTIQRTQQEDSAVYLCASSRGGQSYGYTFGSGTRLTVV.